Shown below are 21 T cell receptor beta chains from a single sample sequenced in a study of T cell changes during pregnancy in multiple sclerosis. Method: immunoSEQ multiplex PCR; TCRdb's copy keeps in-frame clones and lacks some. The table lists roughly 34,000 clones, about nine tenths of them singletons, with around 4.5% in the top ten. The sample here was peripheral blood, taken in the second trimester of pregnancy. These receptors all stem from a female donor in good health, enrolled as a control in a pregnancy study.

The CDR3 region is CASSQGLTGGEKLFF. CDR3 bases: TGTGCCAGCAGCCAAGGATTGACGGGGGGTGAAAAACTGTTTTTT. This chain connects TRBV14 to TRBJ1-4; D perhaps matches TRBD1 (5 bases). The CDR3 is 15 residues long. Trimming removed 1 base from V and 7 bases from J, with 13 bases in between. Germline CDR1 SGHDN, CDR2 FVKESK.

This rearrangement joins TRBV10-3 to TRBJ1-4; 7 bases fit TRBD1. In germline, CDR1 is ENHRY, CDR2 SYGVKD. V dropped 2 bases and J dropped 8; count of bases not matched to a gene: 5. This CDR3 has 14 residues. The CDR3 DNA is TGTGCCATCAGTGAGAAAGGGGGCCAAGAAAAACTGTTTTTT. Its translation is CAISEKGGQEKLFF.

The V call is TRBV4-2, the J call TRBJ2-1, with D tentatively TRBD2 (6 bases). This CDR3 contains 16 residues. V lost 1 base to trimming and J lost 6 bases, with 16 bases between them. Germline lookup yields CDR1 LGHNA and CDR2 YNFKEQ. The CDR3 nucleotides are TGTGCCAGCAGCCAAGGGTCCGCGGGGCCCTTCAATGAGCAGTTCTTC. Its translation: CASSQGSAGPFNEQFF.

J is TRBJ1-1 and V is TRBV5-8; D possibly corresponds to TRBD1 (6 bases). The CDR3 has 15 amino acids. Germline V gene sequence: CDR1 SGHTS, CDR2 YDEGEE. Trimming removed 1 base from V and 3 bases from J, with 13 bases in between. CDR3 protein: CASSLFVGADTEAFF. Written as DNA, the CDR3 is TGTGCCAGCAGCTTGTTCGTGGGGGCAGACACTGAAGCTTTCTTT.

This CDR3 reads CASSDSGAGGHSNEQFF. Written as DNA, the CDR3 is TGTGCCAGCAGTGACTCCGGGGCGGGGGGGCATAGCAATGAGCAGTTCTTC. The chain is built from TRBV6-4 and TRBJ2-1; 9 bases agree with TRBD2. Germline V gene lookup returns CDR1 MRHNA and CDR2 SNTAGT. V dropped 0 bases and J dropped 6; count of bases not matched to a gene: 9. The CDR3 spans 17 residues.

This sequence joins TRBV29-1 and TRBJ1-1; tentative D call: TRBD1 (5 bases). In germline, CDR1 is SQVTM, CDR2 ANQGSEA. Trimming removed 6 bases at V and 0 bases at J, with 14 bases between. There are 14 residues in the CDR3. CDR3 protein: CSVPGGVMNTEAFF. The CDR3, as DNA: TGCAGCGTACCCGGGGGGGTCATGAACACTGAAGCTTTCTTT.

The chain joins TRBV7-2 to TRBJ1-4; 7 bases map to TRBD1. Trimming at V came to 1 base and at J to 5 bases, leaving 4 bases not matched to a gene. This CDR3 has 15 amino acids. The germline V gene has CDR1 SGHTA and CDR2 FQGNSA. This chain's CDR3 is CASSLGQGVNEKLFF. For the CDR3, the DNA is TGTGCCAGCAGCTTAGGGCAGGGGGTGAATGAAAAACTGTTTTTT.

This clone was seen a few times. This chain links TRBV6-1 with TRBJ1-1; D is ambiguous. Germline CDR1 and CDR2: MNHNS and SASEGT. This CDR3 spans 14 amino acids. With 3 bases removed from V and 8 bases from J, the gap between germline ends came to 16 bases. This chain's CDR3 is CASSDRGRGREAFF. As DNA, the CDR3 is TGTGCCAGCAGTGATCGTGGCAGAGGGAGAGAAGCTTTCTTT.

This clone was detected only once. The V and J genes are TRBV14 and TRBJ2-2, with D unclear. The V and J ends lost 1 base and 2 bases respectively, with 8 bases between them. CDR1 and CDR2 (germline): SGHDN, FVKESK. The CDR3 sequence is 15 residues long. The CDR3 spells CASSQVGVNTGELFF. The CDR3 coding sequence is TGTGCCAGCAGCCAAGTCGGAGTAAACACCGGGGAGCTGTTTTTT.

This chain connects TRBV5-1 to TRBJ2-5, with TRBD2 matching 14 bases. Germline values: CDR1 SGHRS, CDR2 YFSETQ. The CDR3 sequence is 15 residues long. V was pared by 6 bases and J by 5 bases, with 6 bases of the junction left unmatched. CDR3 coding DNA: TGCGCCAGCACCGGGACTAGCGGGAGAGGTGAGACCCAGTACTTC. As protein: CASTGTSGRGETQYF.

Only one count was recorded for this clone. The J gene is TRBJ2-1, the V gene TRBV6-5; D gene unclear. Germline assignment: CDR1 MNHEY and CDR2 SVGAGI. CDR3 size: 16 residues. Trimming took 2 bases from V and 2 from J, leaving 13 bases between them. The CDR3 coding sequence is TGTGCCAGCAGTTACCTCGGCAGAACTACCTACAATGAGCAGTTCTTC. This translates into CASSYLGRTTYNEQFF.

This clone was seen once. The V gene is TRBV27, the J gene TRBJ2-1, with 9 bases identical to TRBD1. CDR3 length: 16 amino acids. Germline assignment: CDR1 MNHEY and CDR2 SMNVEV (reference sequence). J gave up 6 bases and V 6 bases, and 12 bases lay outside the gene matches. Here the CDR3 DNA reads TGTGCCAGCAGCCGCTCCGGGACAGGGACATCCAATGAGCAGTTCTTC. The encoded protein is CASSRSGTGTSNEQFF.

CDR3 coding DNA: TGTGCCACCAGCGTCAGCGGGGGGGAGACAGATACGCAGTATTTT. It codes for CATSVSGGETDTQYF. V gene TRBV15 combines with J gene TRBJ2-3; 10 bases agree with TRBD2. This CDR3 contains 15 residues. J gave up 3 bases and V 5 bases, and 5 bases lay outside the gene matches. Germline CDR1 reads LNHNV; CDR2 reads YYDKDF (reference sequence).

CDR3 protein: CASSLRDSLSNTEAFF. The CDR3 nucleotides are TGTGCCAGTAGCCTTAGGGACAGCTTATCGAACACTGAAGCTTTCTTT. The chain couples TRBV19 to TRBJ1-1, with 7 bases lining up with TRBD1. Germline lookup yields CDR1 LNHDA and CDR2 SQIVND (reference sequence). This CDR3 spans 16 amino acids. With V trimmed by 6 bases and J by 1 base, 11 bases remained unmatched.

This chain links TRBV28 with TRBJ1-4; TRBD1 matches 9 bases. This CDR3 comprises 15 residues. The germline gives CDR1 MDHEN, CDR2 SYDVKM. With V trimmed by 3 bases and J by 5 bases, 4 bases remained unmatched. The CDR3 bases are TGTGCCAGCAGTTTTTTAGGGACAGGGAATGAAAAACTGTTTTTT. Encoded protein: CASSFLGTGNEKLFF.

This clone was seen once. The V call is TRBV6-6, the J call TRBJ2-2; 8 nucleotides align to TRBD2. This CDR3 region has 16 residues. V lost 4 bases, J lost 1 base, and 5 bases stayed unmatched. CDR1 and CDR2 (germline): MNHNY, SVGAGI (reference sequence). CDR3 DNA sequence: TGTGCCAGCAGTTTTTCCGCGGGAGGGAACACCGGGGAGCTGTTTTTT. It translates to CASSFSAGGNTGELFF.

This clone was counted once. V usage is TRBV29-1 and J usage is TRBJ2-7; 12 nucleotides line up with TRBD2. CDR1 is SQVTM, CDR2 ANQGSEA, per germline. V shed 1 base, J shed 7 bases, and the junction held 11 bases outside the gene matches. The CDR3 contains 16 residues. Written as DNA, the CDR3 is TGCAGCGTTGAAGGGCTAGCGGGAGGGCCGGCGAGGGAGCAGTACTTC. It yields the protein CSVEGLAGGPAREQYF.

V is TRBV9 and J is TRBJ2-7; D unclear. V lost 4 bases and J lost 0, with 14 bases in between. Per germline, CDR1 SGDLS and CDR2 YYNGEE. There are 15 residues in the CDR3. DNA of the CDR3: TGTGCCAGCAGCCGCGGCCTCCTCGGCTCCTACGAGCAGTACTTC. Translated: CASSRGLLGSYEQYF.

The CDR3, as DNA: TGTGCCTGGGGGACAGGGTACCAAGAGACCCAGTACTTC. Translating it yields CAWGTGYQETQYF. The V and J genes are TRBV30 and TRBJ2-5; 9 bases line up with TRBD1. CDR1 and CDR2 from the germline V gene are GTSNPN and SVGIG (reference sequence). CDR3 length equals 13 residues. J was trimmed by 0 bases and V by 5 bases; bases with no gene match: 1. Based on the CDR3 plus reference TRBV30 and TRBJ2-5, the full variable domain is SQTIHQWPATLVQPVGSPLSLECTVEGTSNPNLYWYRQAAGRGLQLLFYSVGIGQISSEVPQNLSASRPQDRQFILSSKKLLLSDSGFYLCAWGTGYQETQYFGPGTRLLVL.

This chain uses TRBV6-4 with TRBJ2-2; D gene unclear. The CDR3 contains 14 residues. Per the germline V gene, CDR1 is MRHNA and CDR2 is SNTAGT. V gave up 3 bases and J gave up 3 bases, with 8 bases separating them. CDR3: CASSENPDTGELFF. The CDR3 nucleotides read TGTGCCAGCAGTGAGAACCCGGACACCGGGGAGCTGTTTTTT.

The chain recombines TRBV30 with TRBJ1-5; possible D gene TRBD1, 6 bases. The CDR3 has 14 amino acids. Deletions cut 1 base from V and 5 bases from J, with 12 bases between. The V gene's germline CDR1 is GTSNPN and CDR2 SVGIG (reference sequence). The CDR3 nucleotides are TGTGCCTGGAGTGGAGGACAGAGTTATCAGCCCCAGCATTTT. Residues: CAWSGGQSYQPQHF.